The clone carrying this TCR beta chain was observed many times. This sample was taken from a study of Graves' ophthalmopathy and Graves' hyperthyroidism. The study amplified TCR beta CDR3 regions using RNA transcripts. Following a first-round RT-PCR that used HTBI primers, a second-round multiplex PCR was carried out. One entry per CDR3 protein results from TCRdb running MiXCR on the multiplex PCR reads. The sample contains over a million distinct CDR3 sequences, about 35% of which appear only once. The CDR3 has 12 amino acids. The V end was cut by 10 bases, the J end by 1 base, with 8 bases between. The germline CDR1 and CDR2 sequences are ENHRY and SYGVKD.

The chain has TRBV10-3 and TRBJ1-3; D is unresolved. The TCR sequence derives from an adult man with Graves' hyperthyroidism. The sample taken for sequencing was peripheral blood or thyroid tissue (not recorded which). The CDR3 bases are TGTGCCACCGAGGGTTCTGGAAACACCATATATTTT. It specifies CATEGSGNTIYF.